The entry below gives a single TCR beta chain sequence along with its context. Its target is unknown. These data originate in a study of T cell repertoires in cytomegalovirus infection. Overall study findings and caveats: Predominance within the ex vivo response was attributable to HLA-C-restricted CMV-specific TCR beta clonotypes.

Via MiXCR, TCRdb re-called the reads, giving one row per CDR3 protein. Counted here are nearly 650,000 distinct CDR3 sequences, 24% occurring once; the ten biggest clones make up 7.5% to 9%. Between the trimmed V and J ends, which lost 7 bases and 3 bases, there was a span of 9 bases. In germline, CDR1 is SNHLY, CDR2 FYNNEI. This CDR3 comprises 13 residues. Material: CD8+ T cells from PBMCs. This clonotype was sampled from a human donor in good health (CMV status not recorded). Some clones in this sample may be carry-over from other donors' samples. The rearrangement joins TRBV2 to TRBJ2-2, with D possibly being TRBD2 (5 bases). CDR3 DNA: TGTGCCAGCATCGGAGGCTACACCGGGGAGCTGTTTTTT. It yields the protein CASIGGYTGELFF.